Sequencing of this T cell receptor beta chain was carried out in a study of Ad26.COV2.S vaccination and SARS-CoV-2 variants. As for the study in general: Intramuscular Ad26.COV2.S doses were given once or twice, 56 days apart. Study-wide results and caveats: CD8+ and CD4+ T cells specific for spike reportedly responded with substantial breadth after vaccination.

Germline CDR1 and CDR2: SGHTA and FQGNSA. The CDR3 runs to 14 residues. The V end was cut by 1 base, the J end by 4 bases, with 10 bases between. This clone has a single count. Its antigen is still unknown. Treatment given: about 20 received Ad26.COV2.S at low or high dose, single or two shots; five or six received placebo; per-sample allocation not given. Sampling happened 63 days after the first vaccine or placebo injection. In the vaccine, an Ad26 vector expressed the SARS-CoV-2 spike of the Wuhan strain. Clones were read by immunoSEQ multiplex PCR, and TCRdb kept only the in-frame ones, dropping some. The repertoire consists of roughly 250,000 clones, with around 90% occurring once and the leading ten covering less than 3.5%.

The origin of this receptor is a person aged 18-60 years who received the Ad26.COV2.S COVID-19 vaccine or a placebo. Specimen: peripheral blood, collected in a trial of Ad26.COV2.S vaccine versus placebo. The chain couples TRBV7-2 to TRBJ2-5; D call uncertain. The CDR3 sequence: CASSLEGSIETQYF. CDR3 nucleotide sequence: TGTGCCAGCAGCTTAGAGGGCAGTATAGAGACCCAGTACTTC.